This section outlines one T cell receptor (beta chain) sequence together with its context. Its antigen is unknown. TCRdb's copy holds only in-frame clones and misses some; the assay was immunoSEQ multiplex PCR. This sample has 90,000 to 95,000 clones; roughly nine tenths occur once, and the top ten carry approximately 12%. Exposure to brentuximab vedotin varied, and each patient had relapsed following autologous stem cell transplantation. This record belongs to a study of PD-1 blockade in classical Hodgkin lymphoma. Study conclusions and caveats: A reduction in baseline TCR diversity was reportedly seen in newly diagnosed patients relative to healthy donors. The study found that TCR diversity rose significantly by C4D1 in CD4+ but not CD8+ cells. Complete responders showed a baseline diversity that resembled the diversity of newly diagnosed patients.

Trimming stripped 4 bases from V and 0 bases from J, with 11 bases between. The germline CDR1 and CDR2 sequences are SGHRS and YFSETQ. CDR3 length equals 15 residues. This sequence was found in a human donor with classical Hodgkin lymphoma. The material sequenced was peripheral blood mononuclear cells (PBMCs), taken before the second cycle of nivolumab. This chain links TRBV5-1 with TRBJ2-1; a weak D match, TRBD2 (6 bases). CDR3 in amino acids: CASSMEGSSYNEQFF. The CDR3 DNA reads TGCGCCAGCAGCATGGAGGGAAGCTCCTACAATGAGCAGTTCTTC.